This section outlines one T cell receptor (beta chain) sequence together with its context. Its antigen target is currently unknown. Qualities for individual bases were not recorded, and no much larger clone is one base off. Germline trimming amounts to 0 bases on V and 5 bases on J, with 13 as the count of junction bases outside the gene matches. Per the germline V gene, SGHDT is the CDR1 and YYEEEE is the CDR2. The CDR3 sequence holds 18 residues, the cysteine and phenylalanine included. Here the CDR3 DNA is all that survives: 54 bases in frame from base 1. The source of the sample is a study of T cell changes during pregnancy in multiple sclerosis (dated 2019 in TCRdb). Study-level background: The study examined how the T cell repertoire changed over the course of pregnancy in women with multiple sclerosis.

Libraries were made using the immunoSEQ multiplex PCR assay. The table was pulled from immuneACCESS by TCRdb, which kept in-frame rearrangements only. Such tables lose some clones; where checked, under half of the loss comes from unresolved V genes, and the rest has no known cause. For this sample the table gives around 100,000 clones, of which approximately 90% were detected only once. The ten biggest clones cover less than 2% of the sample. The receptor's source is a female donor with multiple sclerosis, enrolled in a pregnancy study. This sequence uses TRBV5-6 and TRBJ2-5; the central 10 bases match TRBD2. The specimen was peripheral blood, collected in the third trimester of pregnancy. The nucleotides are TGTGCCAGCAGCTTGGCCGGCGGTAGCGGGAGGAGTCGGGAGACCCAGTACTTC. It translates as CASSLAGGSGRSRETQYF.